This passage covers 18 T cell receptor beta chains from one sample sequenced in a study of blood T cells in healthy people across ages (dated by TCRdb to the mid-2010s). The library was built by means of 5' RACE. This sample was sequenced with an Illumina HiSeq 2500. A second roughly 7 to 12 cycle PCR used a sample-barcoded 5' primer and a J-beta primer mix. TCRdb trimmed public reads at Q25 via fastp, called clones via MiXCR and kept in-frame beta chains. Rows with one shared CDR3 protein collapse into an entry with the most common genes and DNA. A total of about 630,000 distinct CDR3 sequences appear in this sample, 20% to 25% of them only once. Together, the top ten hold approximately 3.6% of the sample. Sequencing was performed on blood. The receptors stem from a man between 65 and 85 years old in good health.

This clonotype was counted between two and nine times. The V gene is TRBV2, the J gene TRBJ2-5; TRBD1 or TRBD2 may be the D gene (5 bases each). The CDR3 runs to 13 residues. Trimming removed 2 bases from V and 3 bases from J, with 7 bases in between. From germline, CDR1 is SNHLY and CDR2 FYNNEI. CDR3 sequence (DNA): TGTGCCAGCAGTGAACGAGGGGAAGAGACCCAGTACTTC. It yields the protein CASSERGEETQYF.

This clonotype appeared a few times. The chain uses TRBV7-3 and TRBJ2-5, with 7 bases matching TRBD1. The CDR3 is 15 residues long. V lost 5 bases to trimming and J lost 4 bases; unmatched junction nucleotides: 10. CDR1 and CDR2 from the germline V gene are SGHTA and FQGTGA. CDR3: CASSHDRDRPETQYF. The CDR3, as DNA: TGTGCCAGCAGCCACGACAGGGATCGGCCAGAGACCCAGTACTTC.

V usage is TRBV4-2 and J usage is TRBJ2-1; D unresolved. V was cut by 0 bases and J by 9 bases, with 12 bases left in between. This CDR3 is 14 amino acids long. CDR1 and CDR2 from the germline V gene are LGHNA and YNFKEQ. This chain's CDR3 is CASSQETLSREQFF. The CDR3 DNA follows: TGTGCCAGCAGCCAAGAGACGTTGTCCCGTGAGCAGTTCTTC.

This clonotype has just a few counts. This chain uses TRBV29-1 with TRBJ2-7; a weak D match, TRBD1 (5 bases). Deletions cut 7 bases from V and 3 bases from J, with 19 bases between. Germline loops: CDR1 SQVTM, CDR2 ANQGSEA. CDR3 length: 14 residues. The chain's CDR3 is CSDAGKARGYEQYF. In nucleotides, the CDR3 is TGCAGCGATGCTGGAAAGGCTAGGGGCTACGAGCAGTACTTC.

There are a few counts of this clonotype. The chain couples TRBV12-3 or TRBV12-4 to TRBJ1-3; D gene ambiguous. Trimming took 5 bases from V and 4 from J, leaving 15 bases between them. The CDR3 has 15 amino acids. CDR3 protein: CASSPPAGRGNTIYF. The CDR3 DNA reads as TGTGCCAGCAGTCCGCCGGCGGGCAGGGGAAACACCATATATTTT.

The chain is built from TRBV2 and TRBJ2-5; 12 nucleotides match TRBD2. The assigned J gene may be wrong: the sequence end matches TRBJ2-1 better. Germline lookup yields CDR1 SNHLY and CDR2 FYNNEI. The CDR3 spans 15 residues. For the CDR3, the DNA is TGTGCCAGCAGCGTAGGACTAGCGGGAATGGATGAGCAGTTCTTC. It yields the protein CASSVGLAGMDEQFF.

Of note for this clonotype: One junction end disagrees with the germline gene, perhaps due to a read error. V usage is TRBV20-1 and J usage is TRBJ2-5; 8 bases fit TRBD2. The closer fit of TRBJ2-1 to the DNA end suggests the J call may be wrong. The CDR3 covers 15 residues. CDR1 is DFQATT, CDR2 SNEGSKA, per germline (reference sequence). CDR3 region: CSARDPVAGNNGQFF. For the CDR3, the DNA is TGCAGTGCTAGAGATCCGGTAGCGGGAAATAATGGGCAGTTCTTC.

This clonotype was counted at least ten times. This rearrangement joins TRBV6-2 or TRBV6-3 to TRBJ2-5, with unresolved D. Trimming stripped 3 bases from V and 2 bases from J, with 7 bases between. From germline, CDR1 is MNHEY and CDR2 SVGEGT. This CDR3 region has 13 residues. This chain's CDR3 is CASSYAGQETQYF. Here the CDR3 DNA reads TGTGCCAGCAGTTATGCCGGACAAGAGACCCAGTACTTC.

This clonotype occurred many times. CDR3: CSATGDRDTQYF. The CDR3, as DNA: TGCAGCGCGACAGGGGATAGAGATACGCAGTATTTT. V is TRBV29-1 and J is TRBJ2-3; 8 bases match TRBD1. V shed 7 bases, J shed 5 bases, and the junction held 5 bases outside the gene matches. The CDR3 has 12 residues. Per the germline V gene, CDR1 is SQVTM and CDR2 is ANQGSEA.

The rearrangement joins TRBV5-1 to TRBJ2-5; no clear D. V was cut by 0 bases and J by 6 bases, with 12 bases left in between. Germline loops: CDR1 SGHRS, CDR2 YFSETQ. The CDR3 contains 14 residues. The CDR3 loop reads CASSLAVIEQTQYF. CDR3 DNA: TGCGCCAGCAGCTTGGCCGTCATCGAGCAGACCCAGTACTTC.

The genes are TRBV29-1 and TRBJ2-6; a weak D match, TRBD2 (5 bases). The germline V gene encodes CDR1 SQVTM and CDR2 ANQGSEA. This CDR3 is built from 13 residues. V lost 5 bases and J lost 2, with 7 bases in between. The CDR3 spells CSVIGAGANVLTF. The CDR3 region has the DNA TGCAGCGTTATCGGGGCTGGGGCCAACGTCCTGACTTTC.

This clonotype has a handful of counts. This chain uses TRBV24-1 with TRBJ2-2; 10 bases are a match to TRBD1. The J segment lost 2 bases and the V segment lost 4 bases, leaving 3 bases of the junction unmatched. The CDR3 has 16 residues. Germline lookup yields CDR1 KGHDR and CDR2 SFDVKD. CDR3 in DNA: TGTGCCACCAGTGACAGGACAGGGGGAAACACCGGGGAGCTGTTTTTT. Amino acid sequence: CATSDRTGGNTGELFF.

This chain uses TRBV5-1 with TRBJ2-5; TRBD1 aligns across 9 bases. The ends lost 4 bases at V and 5 bases at J; junction bases unmatched: 6. The CDR3 is 14 residues long. CDR1 is SGHRS, CDR2 YFSETQ, per germline. CDR3 loop: CASSQGQGEETQYF. CDR3 bases: TGCGCCAGCAGCCAGGGACAGGGCGAGGAGACCCAGTACTTC.

This clonotype showed up just a few times. CDR3 nucleotide sequence: TGTGCCAGCAGTTCCCCCAGGAGCCAGAACTACGAGCAGTACTTC. Its translation is CASSSPRSQNYEQYF. This chain connects TRBV28 to TRBJ2-7; D gene unclear. This CDR3 has 15 residues. Trimming shortened V by 4 bases and J by 3 bases, and 16 bases separated the two germline ends. Germline V gene data show CDR1 as MDHEN and CDR2 as SYDVKM.

This clonotype showed up just a few times. The chain combines TRBV9 with TRBJ2-7, with a possible D match to TRBD2 (6 bases). The V gene's germline CDR1 is SGDLS and CDR2 YYNGEE. CDR3 length: 15 residues. Deletions cut 0 bases from V and 1 base from J, with 11 bases between. CDR3 protein: CASSVGDLPSYEQYF. The CDR3 DNA reads TGTGCCAGCAGCGTAGGGGACTTGCCTTCCTACGAGCAGTACTTC.

In this sample, this clonotype turned up a few times. CDR3 in DNA: TGTGCCAGCAGCTTGGAACTACGGAACACCGGGGAGCTGTTTTTT. Its translation: CASSLELRNTGELFF. V is TRBV5-6 and J is TRBJ2-2; the D is unclear. V lost 0 bases and J 1 base, leaving 7 bases between the germline ends. The CDR3 consists of 15 residues. Germline V gives CDR1 SGHDT, CDR2 YYEEEE.

This clonotype was observed a handful of times. The genes are TRBV28 and TRBJ2-5; no firm D call. Gene TRBJ2-7 matches the end of the DNA better, so the J call may be wrong. Germline-derived CDR1 and CDR2 are MDHEN and SYDVKM. There are 16 residues in the CDR3. The CDR3 DNA sequence: TGTGCCAGCAGCCGTCGGCTTGGGCGGTCCTCCTACGAGCAGTACTTC. This codes for CASSRRLGRSSYEQYF.

The V and J genes are TRBV5-1 and TRBJ1-4; D may be TRBD1 (5 bases). Germline loops: CDR1 SGHRS, CDR2 YFSETQ. This CDR3 region has 16 residues. With 0 bases removed from V and 4 bases from J, the gap between germline ends came to 13 bases. This CDR3 is CASSLGGGTDNEKLFF. CDR3 in DNA: TGCGCCAGCAGCTTGGGGGGGGGTACGGATAATGAAAAACTGTTTTTT. Full variable domain (missing parts from reference TRBV5-1 and TRBJ1-4): KAGVTQTPRYLIKTRGQQVTLSCSPISGHRSVSWYQQTPGQGLQFLFEYFSETQRNKGNFPGRFSGRQFSNSRSEMNVSTLELGDSALYLCASSLGGGTDNEKLFFGSGTQLSVL.